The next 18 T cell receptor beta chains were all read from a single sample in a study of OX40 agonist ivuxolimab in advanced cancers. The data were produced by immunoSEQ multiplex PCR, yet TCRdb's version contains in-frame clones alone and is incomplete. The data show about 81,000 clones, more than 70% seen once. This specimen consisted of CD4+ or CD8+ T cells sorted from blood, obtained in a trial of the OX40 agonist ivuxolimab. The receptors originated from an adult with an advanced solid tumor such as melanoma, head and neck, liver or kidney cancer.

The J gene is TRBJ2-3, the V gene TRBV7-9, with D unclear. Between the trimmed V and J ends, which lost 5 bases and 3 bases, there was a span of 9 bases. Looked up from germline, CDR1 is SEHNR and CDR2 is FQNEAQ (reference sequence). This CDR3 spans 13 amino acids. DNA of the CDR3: TGTGCCAGCAGCCTACCGTTTACAGATACGCAGTATTTT. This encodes CASSLPFTDTQYF.

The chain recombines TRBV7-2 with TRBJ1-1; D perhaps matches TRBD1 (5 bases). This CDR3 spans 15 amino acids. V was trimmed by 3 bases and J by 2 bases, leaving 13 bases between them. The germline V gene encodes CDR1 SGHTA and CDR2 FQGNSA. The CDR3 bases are TGTGCCAGCAGCTTCTCCCCCGACAGAAACACTGAAGCTTTCTTT. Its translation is CASSFSPDRNTEAFF. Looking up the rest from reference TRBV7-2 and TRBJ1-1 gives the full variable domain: GAGVSQSPSNKVTEKGKDVELRCDPISGHTALYWYRQSLGQGLEFLIYFQGNSAPDKSGLPSDRFSAERTGGSVSTLTIQRTQQEDSAVYLCASSFSPDRNTEAFFGQGTRLTVV.

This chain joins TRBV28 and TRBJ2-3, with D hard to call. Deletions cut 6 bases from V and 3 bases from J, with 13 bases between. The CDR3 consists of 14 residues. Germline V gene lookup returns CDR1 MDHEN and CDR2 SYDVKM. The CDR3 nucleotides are TGTGCCAGCAGATTCCCCGGCCCTACAGATACGCAGTATTTT. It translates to CASRFPGPTDTQYF.

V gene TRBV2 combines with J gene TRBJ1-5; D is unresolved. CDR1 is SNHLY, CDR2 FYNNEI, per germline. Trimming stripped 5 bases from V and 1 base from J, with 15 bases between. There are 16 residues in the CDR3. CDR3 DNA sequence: TGTGCCAGCAGTCACCCCGATTGGAACAGCAATCAGCCCCAGCATTTT. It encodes CASSHPDWNSNQPQHF.

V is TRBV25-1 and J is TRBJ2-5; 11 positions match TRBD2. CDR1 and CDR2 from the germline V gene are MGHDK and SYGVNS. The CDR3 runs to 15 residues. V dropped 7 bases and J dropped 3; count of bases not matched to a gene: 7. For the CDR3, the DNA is TGTGCCAGCACCCCAAGACTAGCGGGAAAAGAGACCCAGTACTTC. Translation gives CASTPRLAGKETQYF.

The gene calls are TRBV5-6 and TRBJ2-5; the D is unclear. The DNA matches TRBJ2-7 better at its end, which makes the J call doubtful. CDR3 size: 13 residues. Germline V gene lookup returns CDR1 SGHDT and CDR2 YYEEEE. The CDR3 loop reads CASSLDETYEQYF. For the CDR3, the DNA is TGTGCCAGCAGCTTGGACGAAACCTACGAGCAGTACTTC.

CDR3 sequence: CASSPKGLDYNEQFF. The CDR3, as DNA: TGTGCCAGCAGCCCAAAGGGACTAGACTACAATGAGCAGTTCTTC. The chain employs TRBV9 and TRBJ2-1; 8 bases match TRBD2. The CDR3 is 15 residues long. Germline lookup yields CDR1 SGDLS and CDR2 YYNGEE. V shed 4 bases and J 3 bases; nucleotides not matched to a gene: 6.

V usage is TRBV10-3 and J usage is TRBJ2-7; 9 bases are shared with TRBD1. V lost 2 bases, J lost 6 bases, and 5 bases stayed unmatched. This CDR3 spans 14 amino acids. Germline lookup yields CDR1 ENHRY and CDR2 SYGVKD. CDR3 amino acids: CAISENNRGLEQYV. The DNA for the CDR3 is TGTGCCATCAGTGAGAACAACAGGGGGCTCGAGCAGTACGTC.

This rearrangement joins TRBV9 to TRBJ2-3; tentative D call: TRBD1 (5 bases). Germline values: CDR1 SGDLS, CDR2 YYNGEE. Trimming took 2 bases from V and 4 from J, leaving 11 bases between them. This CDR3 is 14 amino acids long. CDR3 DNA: TGTGCCAGCAGCGTCCCAGGGAACTCAGATACGCAGTATTTT. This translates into CASSVPGNSDTQYF.

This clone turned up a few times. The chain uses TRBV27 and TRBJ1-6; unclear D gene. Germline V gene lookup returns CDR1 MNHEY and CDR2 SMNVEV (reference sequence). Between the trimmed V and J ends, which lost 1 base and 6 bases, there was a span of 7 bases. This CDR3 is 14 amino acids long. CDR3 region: CASSLLGRNSPLHF. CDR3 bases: TGTGCCAGCAGTTTATTAGGACGTAATTCACCCCTCCACTTT.

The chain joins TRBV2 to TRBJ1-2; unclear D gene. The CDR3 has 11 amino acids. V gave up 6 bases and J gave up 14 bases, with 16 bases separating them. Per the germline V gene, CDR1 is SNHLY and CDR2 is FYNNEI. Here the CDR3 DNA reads TGTGCCAGCAGCACCCGTGAGGGTTCGACCTTC. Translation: CASSTREGSTF.

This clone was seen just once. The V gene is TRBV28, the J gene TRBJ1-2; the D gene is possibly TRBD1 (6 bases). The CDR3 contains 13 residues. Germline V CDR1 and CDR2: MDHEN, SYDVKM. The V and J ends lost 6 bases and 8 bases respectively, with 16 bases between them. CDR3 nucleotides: TGTGCCAGCAGCCAGCCCCGACAGGTGGGCTACACCTTC. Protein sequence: CASSQPRQVGYTF.

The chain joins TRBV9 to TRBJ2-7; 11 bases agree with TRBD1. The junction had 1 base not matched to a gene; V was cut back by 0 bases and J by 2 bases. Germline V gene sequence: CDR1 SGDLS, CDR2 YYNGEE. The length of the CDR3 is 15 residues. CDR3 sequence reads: CASSVGTGGPYEQYF. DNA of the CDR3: TGTGCCAGCAGCGTAGGGACAGGGGGCCCCTACGAGCAGTACTTC. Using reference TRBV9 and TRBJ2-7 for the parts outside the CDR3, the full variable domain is DSGVTQTPKHLITATGQRVTLRCSPRSGDLSVYWYQQSLDQGLQFLIQYYNGEERAKGNILERFSAQQFPDLHSELNLSSLELGDSALYFCASSVGTGGPYEQYFGPGTRLTVT.

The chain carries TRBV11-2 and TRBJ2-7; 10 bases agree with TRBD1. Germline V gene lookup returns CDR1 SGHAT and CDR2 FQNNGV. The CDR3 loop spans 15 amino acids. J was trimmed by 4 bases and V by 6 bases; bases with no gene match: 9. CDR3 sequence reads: CASSSQPGQGYEQYV. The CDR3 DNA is TGTGCCAGCAGTTCTCAGCCGGGACAGGGGTACGAGCAGTACGTC.

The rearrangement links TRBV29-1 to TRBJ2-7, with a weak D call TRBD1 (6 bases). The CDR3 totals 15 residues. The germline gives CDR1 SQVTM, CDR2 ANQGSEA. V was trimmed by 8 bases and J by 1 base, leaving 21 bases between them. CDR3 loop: CSTRNGQSQSYEQYF. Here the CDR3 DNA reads TGCAGCACAAGAAACGGACAGTCCCAATCCTACGAGCAGTACTTC.

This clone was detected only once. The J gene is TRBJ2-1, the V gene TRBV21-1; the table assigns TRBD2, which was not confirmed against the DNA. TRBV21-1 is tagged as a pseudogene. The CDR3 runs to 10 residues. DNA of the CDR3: TGTGCCAGCAGGGACTATGAGCAGTTCTTC. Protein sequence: CASRDYEQFF.

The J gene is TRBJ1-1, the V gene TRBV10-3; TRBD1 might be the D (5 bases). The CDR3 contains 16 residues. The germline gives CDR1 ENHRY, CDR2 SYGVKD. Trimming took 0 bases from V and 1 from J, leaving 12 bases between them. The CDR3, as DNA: TGTGCCATCAGTGAGTCGGATTGGGACTCGAACACTGAAGCTTTCTTT. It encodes CAISESDWDSNTEAFF.

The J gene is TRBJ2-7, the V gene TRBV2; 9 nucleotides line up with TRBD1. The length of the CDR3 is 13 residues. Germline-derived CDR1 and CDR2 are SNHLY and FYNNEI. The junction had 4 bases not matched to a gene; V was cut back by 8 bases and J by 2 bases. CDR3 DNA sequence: TGTGCCAGCGGGGGACAGGGCCCCTACGAGCAGTACTTC. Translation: CASGGQGPYEQYF.